Shown below are 30 T cell receptor beta chains from a single sample sequenced in a study of CD8 T cells in ankylosing spondylitis. MiXCR, applied by TCRdb to the 5' RACE reads, yields one record per CDR3 protein. The sample holds roughly 130,000 distinct CDR3 sequences, approximately 13% seen once. The sample taken for sequencing was blood, either unsorted or a sorted T cell fraction (not recorded which). Receptors were obtained from a female donor with ankylosing spondylitis or in good health (not recorded which).

This clonotype was recorded at least ten times. The CDR3 DNA follows: TGTGCCAGCAGCTTGTGGGACAGCCAACCCGGGGCTTTCTTT. Translation: CASSLWDSQPGAFF. The rearrangement uses TRBV5-5 and TRBJ1-1; 7 bases match TRBD1. V lost 1 base, J lost 11 bases, and 11 bases stayed unmatched. Germline V gene lookup returns CDR1 SGHKS and CDR2 YYEKEE (reference sequence). The length of the CDR3 is 14 residues.

This clonotype was seen a few times. The chain combines TRBV7-2 with TRBJ2-1, with 11 bases aligning to TRBD2. V trimming: 5 bases; J trimming: 9 bases; junction bases outside the gene matches: 9. In germline, CDR1 is SGHTA, CDR2 FQGNSA. CDR3 length: 15 amino acids. DNA for the CDR3: TGTGCCAGCAGCCGTAGCGGGGGGGCTGATGGTGAGCAGTTCTTC. This gives the protein CASSRSGGADGEQFF.

This clonotype has ten or more counts. V gene TRBV3-1 combines with J gene TRBJ1-1, with D possibly TRBD1 on 6 matching bases. CDR1 is LGHDT, CDR2 YNNKEL, per germline (reference sequence). With 4 bases removed from V and 8 bases from J, the gap between germline ends came to 14 bases. The length of the CDR3 is 13 residues. The CDR3 sequence is CASSPLTGNEAFF. In DNA, the CDR3 is TGTGCCAGCAGCCCTCTAACAGGGAACGAAGCTTTCTTT.

This clonotype was picked up a small number of times. The V call is TRBV12-3 or TRBV12-4, the J call TRBJ2-1; 8 nucleotides line up with TRBD1. The CDR3 extends over 15 amino acids. The junction had 11 bases not matched to a gene; V was cut back by 7 bases and J by 6 bases. CDR3 sequence (DNA): TGTGCCAGCACAACAGGGGGAGGACGCGGCAATGAGCAGTTCTTC. Translated: CASTTGGGRGNEQFF.

With respect to this clonotype: A much larger clone differs from this one at a single base, so this may be a read error. This likely comes from a read error, as the CDR3 has no conserved phenylalanine or tryptophan at its end. J is TRBJ2-7 and V is TRBV5-6; TRBD2 agrees at 8 bases. The ends lost 4 bases at V and 0 bases at J; junction bases unmatched: 18. Germline V gives CDR1 SGHDT, CDR2 YYEEEE. The CDR3 is 19 residues long. The CDR3 nucleotides are TGTGCCAGCAGCCCCCAGGGACCGGTGACTAGCGAGCCCTCCTACGAGCAGTACTCC. Protein sequence: CASSPQGPVTSEPSYEQYS.

This clonotype was seen many times. This chain joins TRBV5-1 and TRBJ2-3; 11 nucleotides agree with TRBD2. The junction had 4 bases not matched to a gene; V was cut back by 4 bases and J by 6 bases. This CDR3 has 14 amino acids. CDR1 and CDR2 (germline): SGHRS, YFSETQ. The DNA of the CDR3 is TGCGCCAGCAGCCGTACTAGCGGGAGTGATACGCAGTATTTT. It encodes CASSRTSGSDTQYF.

About this clonotype itself: This sequence may be a read error, since a much larger clone differs from it by one base. The chain is built from TRBV7-9 and TRBJ1-3; D unresolved. Per the germline V gene, CDR1 is SEHNR and CDR2 is FQNEAQ (reference sequence). The V and J ends lost 1 base and 2 bases respectively, with 12 bases between them. The CDR3 is 16 amino acids. In DNA, the CDR3 is TGTGCCAGCAGCTTAGAGTCAGTGTTCCCTGGAAACACCATATATTTT. Amino acid sequence: CASSLESVFPGNTIYF.

This clonotype was observed at least ten times. The chain couples TRBV10-3 to TRBJ2-1; D gene uncertain. Looked up from germline, CDR1 is ENHRY and CDR2 is SYGVKD. CDR3 length: 11 amino acids. V was clipped by 5 bases and J by 8 bases, with 7 bases between them. CDR3 sequence reads: CAISSKHEQFF. In DNA, the CDR3 is TGTGCCATCAGTTCCAAACATGAGCAGTTCTTC.

V gene TRBV5-5 combines with J gene TRBJ1-4; 8 positions agree with TRBD1. Germline trimming cut 5 bases from V and 10 bases from J; bases unmatched to any gene: 4. The CDR3 contains 12 residues. CDR1 is SGHKS, CDR2 YYEKEE, per germline (reference sequence). Written as DNA, the CDR3 is TGTGCCAGCAGGACAGGGGCGGGAAAACTGTTTTTT. Protein: CASRTGAGKLFF.

The chain couples TRBV5-8 to TRBJ2-1; D call uncertain. The CDR3 spans 16 residues. The V and J ends lost 0 bases and 0 bases respectively, with 10 bases between them. Germline lookup yields CDR1 SGHTS and CDR2 YDEGEE. The DNA for the CDR3 is TGTGCCAGCAGCTTGGTGGGCAGAAGCTCCTACAATGAGCAGTTCTTC. As protein: CASSLVGRSSYNEQFF.

This clonotype turned up a few times. The gene calls are TRBV19 and TRBJ1-5; possibly TRBD1 for D (5 bases). Germline V gene lookup returns CDR1 LNHDA and CDR2 SQIVND (reference sequence). CDR3 length: 15 amino acids. V lost 6 bases to trimming and J lost 1 base, with 13 bases between them. The CDR3, as DNA: TGTGCCAGTAGCGGGACCGGGAGGAGCAATCAGCCCCAGCATTTT. Residues: CASSGTGRSNQPQHF.

This chain links TRBV18 with TRBJ2-1, with 14 bases identical to TRBD2. The CDR3 covers 17 residues. The junction had 6 bases not matched to a gene; V was cut back by 0 bases and J by 8 bases. From germline, CDR1 is KGHSH and CDR2 LQKENI. CDR3 nucleotides: TGTGCCAGCTCACCACCGGTGACTAGCGGGAGGGCCCATGAGCAGTTCTTC. Amino acid sequence: CASSPPVTSGRAHEQFF.

This clonotype was detected a few times. CDR3 sequence (DNA): TGTGCCAGCAGTAAACCTGACAGGTCTCCTGAAGCTTTCTTT. It codes for CASSKPDRSPEAFF. The chain has TRBV12-3 or TRBV12-4 and TRBJ1-1, with TRBD1 as a possible D gene (6 bases). Trimming shortened V by 5 bases and J by 6 bases, and 16 bases separated the two germline ends. CDR3 size: 14 residues.

Many counts were recorded for this clonotype. The genes are TRBV2 and TRBJ2-3; TRBD1 is a possible D gene (6 bases). This CDR3 has 14 amino acids. CDR1 and CDR2 (germline): SNHLY, FYNNEI. V lost 7 bases to trimming and J lost 7 bases, with 18 bases between them. As DNA, the CDR3 is TGTGCCAGCACTTGGACAGCCCTCCTCTATACGCAGTATTTT. It codes for CASTWTALLYTQYF.

This clonotype came up many times. The chain combines TRBV7-9 with TRBJ2-1, with 8 bases identical to TRBD1. The CDR3 has 13 amino acids. Per the germline V gene, CDR1 is SEHNR and CDR2 is FQNEAQ (reference sequence). V was pared by 6 bases and J by 14 bases, with 12 bases of the junction left unmatched. The CDR3 DNA reads TGTGCCAGCAGTTCTGAGGACAGGGCAGGGGAGTTCTTC. Residues: CASSSEDRAGEFF.

This clonotype appeared a single time. V gene TRBV7-3 combines with J gene TRBJ2-1; D may be TRBD1 (6 bases). The CDR3 is made up of 13 amino acids. The V and J ends lost 5 bases and 9 bases respectively, with 14 bases between them. Looked up from germline, CDR1 is SGHTA and CDR2 is FQGTGA. CDR3 bases: TGTGCCAGCAGCGGGGGCTGGGAAGGTGAGCAGTTCTTC. Translating gives CASSGGWEGEQFF.

Remarks on this clonotype: A read error is possible here, since a much larger clone lies one base away. The rearrangement uses TRBV20-1 and TRBJ2-2; tentatively, D is TRBD2 (6 bases). The CDR3 is 15 amino acids. Germline V gene data show CDR1 as DFQATT and CDR2 as SNEGSKA (reference sequence). V was pared by 4 bases and J by 7 bases, with 19 bases between. The CDR3 sequence is CSAIPGTHKHGELFF. CDR3 DNA sequence: TGCAGTGCTATTCCCGGGACTCACAAACACGGGGAGCTGTTTTTT.

The V gene is TRBV6-1, the J gene TRBJ1-5, with a tentative D call TRBD1 (5 bases). The germline V gene has CDR1 MNHNS and CDR2 SASEGT. This CDR3 comprises 16 residues. The V end was cut by 2 bases, the J end by 7 bases, with 18 bases between. CDR3 sequence reads: CASSESLAVGRQPQHF. The CDR3, as DNA: TGTGCCAGCAGTGAAAGTTTAGCCGTGGGGCGCCAGCCCCAGCATTTT.

In this sample, this clonotype turned up many times. The chain combines TRBV7-3 with TRBJ2-1; the D is unclear. CDR1 and CDR2 from the germline V gene are SGHTA and FQGTGA. The CDR3 spans 14 residues. With 0 bases removed from V and 8 bases from J, the gap between germline ends came to 11 bases. CDR3 amino acids: CASSLTDPEDEQFF. The CDR3 DNA reads as TGTGCCAGCAGCTTAACTGACCCCGAGGATGAGCAGTTCTTC.

The table lists this clonotype with a few counts. A read error may account for a junction end that differs from germline. The chain is built from TRBV5-1 and TRBJ2-1; 9 bases fit TRBD1. The germline V gene encodes CDR1 SGHRS and CDR2 YFSETQ. This CDR3 spans 15 amino acids. The CDR3 bases are TGCGCCAGCAGCACGGGGACAGGGTTGTACCGTAGGGGGGTCTTC. It codes for CASSTGTGLYRRGVF.

The chain carries TRBV5-1 and TRBJ2-7; D remains unclear. The V gene's germline CDR1 is SGHRS and CDR2 YFSETQ. CDR3 size: 14 residues. V lost 4 bases and J lost 1, with 12 bases in between. The CDR3 DNA sequence: TGCGCCAGCAGCCTAATCCGCCCGTCCTACGAGCAGTACTTC. Translated: CASSLIRPSYEQYF.

This clonotype has a count of ten or more. In DNA form, the CDR3 reads TGCGCCAGCAGCATCCGGACTAGCGTCCCCGGGGAGCTGTTTTTT. This translates into CASSIRTSVPGELFF. The chain recombines TRBV5-1 with TRBJ2-2; 9 bases are shared with TRBD2. The germline V gene encodes CDR1 SGHRS and CDR2 YFSETQ. The CDR3 has 15 residues. The junction had 7 bases not matched to a gene; V was cut back by 4 bases and J by 6 bases.

The V gene is TRBV5-1, the J gene TRBJ2-3, with 14 bases matching TRBD2. Losses at the gene ends were 4 bases for V and 5 bases for J; bases not matched to a gene: 6. Germline loops: CDR1 SGHRS, CDR2 YFSETQ. The CDR3 sequence is 16 residues long. The CDR3 DNA reads TGCGCCAGCAGCCCGACTAGCGGGGGGGTGCAAGATACGCAGTATTTT. Translated: CASSPTSGGVQDTQYF.

This chain joins TRBV6-5 and TRBJ2-7; possible D gene TRBD2, 6 bases. The germline gives CDR1 MNHEY, CDR2 SVGAGI. The V end lost 5 bases, the J end lost 4 bases, and 18 bases lay between the germline ends. The CDR3 is 15 residues long. CDR3 coding DNA: TGTGCCAGCAGTACCGAGGACGGGGGACTTTACGAGCAGTACTTC. It encodes CASSTEDGGLYEQYF.

This chain joins TRBV19 and TRBJ1-4; TRBD1 agrees at 9 bases. The V segment lost 5 bases and the J segment 8 bases; nucleotides outside the gene matches: 12. The CDR3 runs to 16 residues. Germline V gives CDR1 LNHDA, CDR2 SQIVND (reference sequence). The CDR3 sequence: CASSPITGGAEEKLFF. The CDR3 DNA reads TGTGCCAGTAGTCCGATAACAGGGGGCGCTGAGGAAAAACTGTTTTTT.

This clonotype was counted ten times or more. The rearrangement uses TRBV7-6 and TRBJ1-6; D is undetermined. The CDR3 sequence is 15 residues long. V was clipped by 5 bases and J by 5 bases, with 13 bases between them. Germline CDR1 SGHVS, CDR2 FNYEAQ. The CDR3 protein is CASSSTGPHNSPLHF. The CDR3 DNA follows: TGTGCCAGCAGCAGTACGGGTCCTCATAATTCACCCCTCCACTTT.

This clonotype has only a few counts. The chain combines TRBV28 with TRBJ2-7, with a weak D call TRBD1 (5 bases). V lost 3 bases and J 4 bases, leaving 16 bases between the germline ends. CDR1 is MDHEN, CDR2 SYDVKM, per germline. The CDR3 has 15 amino acids. The CDR3 spells CASSFPQGSSYEQYF. CDR3 bases: TGTGCCAGCAGTTTCCCCCAGGGATCGTCGTACGAGCAGTACTTC.

This clonotype has a handful of counts. V usage is TRBV29-1 and J usage is TRBJ2-1; D tentatively fits TRBD1 or TRBD2 (5 bases each). V lost 1 base and J lost 10, with 11 bases in between. The CDR3 extends over 12 amino acids. Germline loops: CDR1 SQVTM, CDR2 ANQGSEA. The CDR3 sequence is CSVEGGGGEQFF. The DNA for the CDR3 is TGCAGCGTTGAAGGTGGGGGTGGGGAGCAGTTCTTC.

As regards this clonotype: This may be a read error, as it is one base from a much larger clone. The chain joins TRBV5-1 to TRBJ2-5; D is undetermined. CDR1 and CDR2 from the germline V gene are SGHRS and YFSETQ. The length of the CDR3 is 15 residues. The CDR3 DNA follows: TGCGCCAGCATCTTGGAAGGCTCTAGACCAGAGACCCAGTACTTC. Translation gives CASILEGSRPETQYF.

This clonotype was seen at least ten times. This sequence joins TRBV3-1 and TRBJ2-3; either TRBD1 or TRBD2 may fit D (5 bases each). CDR1 is LGHDT and CDR2 is YNNKEL in the germline V gene (reference sequence). V was trimmed by 0 bases and J by 6 bases, leaving 13 bases between them. This CDR3 contains 15 residues. The chain's CDR3 is CASSQEGEGFDTQYF. In DNA, the CDR3 is TGTGCCAGCAGCCAAGAGGGGGAAGGGTTTGATACGCAGTATTTT.